The 9 T cell receptor beta chains below come from one sample, sequenced in a study of tumor-infiltrating lymphocytes in primary liver carcinoma. The input was approximately 500 ng total RNA; TCR beta cDNA was made from it with a constant-region primer. Three nested multiplex PCR rounds, a slightly modified ARM-PCR method, built the TCR beta libraries. Researchers ran the first two PCR rounds for around 10 cycles each with TRBV1-TRBV30 forward primers and a C-beta reverse primer. Each CDR3 protein is one row after TCRdb ran MiXCR on the multiplex PCR reads. This sample has some 190,000 distinct CDR3 sequences, with over 45% found just once. They got blood RNA out of unsorted whole blood and also pulled out germline DNA. Sequencing input: peripheral blood. The receptors stem from a man aged 40-49 years with primary liver carcinoma and hepatitis B virus infection.

V usage is TRBV5-5 and J usage is TRBJ1-5; D uncertain. Germline values: CDR1 SGHKS, CDR2 YYEKEE (reference sequence). The CDR3 runs 14 residues. The V end lost 0 bases, the J end lost 6 bases, and 10 bases lay between the germline ends. The CDR3 bases are TGTGCCAGCAGCTTGGTAATGGATAGTCAGCCCCAGCATTTT. It yields the protein CASSLVMDSQPQHF.

About this clonotype: With a much larger clone just one base away, this may be a read error. The chain links TRBV11-2 to TRBJ2-3; TRBD2 agrees at 9 bases. The CDR3 loop spans 16 amino acids. Germline CDR1 and CDR2: SGHAT and FQNNGV. The CDR3 region has the DNA TGTGCCAGCAGCCCTACTAGCGGGCCTAGCACAGATAAGCAGTATTTT. Translated: CASSPTSGPSTDKQYF. Together with reference TRBV11-2 and TRBJ2-3, the CDR3 gives the full variable domain: EAGVAQSPRYKIIEKRQSVAFWCNPISGHATLYWYQQILGQGPKLLIQFQNNGVVDDSQLPKDRFSAERLKGVDSTLKIQPAKLEDSAVYLCASSPTSGPSTDKQYFGPGTRLTVL.

For this clonotype: The junction departs from the called germline gene at one end, perhaps through a read error. For the CDR3, the DNA is TGTGCCAGCAGCCCCCTAGTGGGAGGTTTGAATGGGCAGTTCTTC. The encoded protein is CASSPLVGGLNGQFF. The chain couples TRBV11-1 to TRBJ2-1; tentative D call: TRBD2 (6 bases). Germline V gene data show CDR1 as SGHAT and CDR2 as FQDESV (reference sequence). There are 15 residues in the CDR3.

This clonotype has more than one count but fewer than ten. The chain links TRBV5-4 to TRBJ2-1; D uncertain. The CDR3 contains 14 residues. The V end lost 4 bases, the J end lost 2 bases, and 10 bases lay between the germline ends. The germline gives CDR1 SGHNT, CDR2 YYREEE (reference sequence). The CDR3 here is CASSPPQAYNEQFF. The CDR3 nucleotides read TGTGCCAGCAGCCCCCCCCAGGCCTACAATGAGCAGTTCTTC. Drawing the rest from reference TRBV5-4 and TRBJ2-1, the complete variable domain is ETGVTQSPTHLIKTRGQQVTLRCSSQSGHNTVSWYQQALGQGPQFIFQYYREEENGRGNFPPRFSGLQFPNYSSELNVNALELDDSALYLCASSPPQAYNEQFFGPGTRLTVL.

The chain is built from TRBV28 and TRBJ2-1, with TRBD2 identical over 7 bases. V lost 2 bases to trimming and J lost 4 bases; unmatched junction nucleotides: 8. The CDR3 contains 16 residues. Germline CDR1 reads MDHEN; CDR2 reads SYDVKM. DNA of the CDR3: TGTGCCAGCAGTTTAGCCCGGTCTAGCGGTTACAATGAGCAGTTCTTC. Translated, it gives CASSLARSSGYNEQFF.

Points on this clonotype: The junction departs from germline at one end; a sequencing error may be responsible. The V gene is TRBV4-1, the J gene TRBJ2-1, with 7 nucleotides matching TRBD2. Germline V lookup: CDR1 MGHRA, CDR2 YSYEKL. The CDR3 is made up of 17 amino acids. For the CDR3, the DNA is TGCGCCAACAGCCAAGGCCTAGCGGAGAGCTCCTATAATGAGCAGTTCTTC. Residues: CANSQGLAESSYNEQFF.

The CDR3 coding sequence is TGTGCCAGCAGCGATAGGTCCTTCGGGGCCGAGCAGTACTTC. Encoded protein: CASSDRSFGAEQYF. The gene calls are TRBV13 and TRBJ2-7, with D perhaps matching TRBD1 or TRBD2 (5 bases each). The germline V gene encodes CDR1 PRHDT and CDR2 FYEKMQ (reference sequence). CDR3 length: 14 residues. The V and J ends lost 5 bases and 6 bases respectively, with 17 bases between them.

This chain links TRBV28 with TRBJ2-2; D is perhaps TRBD1 or TRBD2 (7 bases each). The CDR3 is made up of 16 amino acids. Germline V gene sequence: CDR1 MDHEN, CDR2 SYDVKM. The V end lost 6 bases, the J end lost 5 bases, and 19 bases lay between the germline ends. The CDR3 DNA reads TGTGCCAGCAGGCCCGCAGGGGGAGGGAGGACCGGGGAGCTGTTTTTT. It translates to CASRPAGGGRTGELFF.

A single count supports this clonotype. V usage is TRBV5-6 and J usage is TRBJ2-7, with 8 bases matching TRBD1. V was pared by 2 bases and J by 7 bases, with 8 bases of the junction left unmatched. Germline lookup yields CDR1 SGHDT and CDR2 YYEEEE. The CDR3 extends over 14 amino acids. DNA for the CDR3: TGTGCCAGCAGCTTAGACCAGGGGGCGGGGGAGCAGTACTTC. Translation: CASSLDQGAGEQYF.